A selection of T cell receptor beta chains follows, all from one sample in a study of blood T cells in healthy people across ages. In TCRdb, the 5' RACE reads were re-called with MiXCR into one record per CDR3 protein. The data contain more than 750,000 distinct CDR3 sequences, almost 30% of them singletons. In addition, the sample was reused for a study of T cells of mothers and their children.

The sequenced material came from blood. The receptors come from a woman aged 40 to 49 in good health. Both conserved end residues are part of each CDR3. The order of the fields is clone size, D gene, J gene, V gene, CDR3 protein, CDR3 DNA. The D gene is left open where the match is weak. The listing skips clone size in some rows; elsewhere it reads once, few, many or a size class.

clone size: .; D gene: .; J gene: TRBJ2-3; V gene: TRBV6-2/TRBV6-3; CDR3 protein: CASSVLGTPFDTQYF; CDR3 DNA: TGTGCCAGCAGCGTCCTCGGGACCCCTTTCGATACGCAGTATTTT
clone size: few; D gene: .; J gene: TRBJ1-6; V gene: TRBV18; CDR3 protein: CASSPPANTNSPLHF; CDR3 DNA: TGTGCCAGCTCACCACCGGCAAACACGAATTCACCCCTCCACTTT
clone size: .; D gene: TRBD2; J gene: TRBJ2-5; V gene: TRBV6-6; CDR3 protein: CASSSSGGQETQYF; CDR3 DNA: TGTGCCAGCAGTTCCTCCGGGGGGCAAGAGACCCAGTACTTC
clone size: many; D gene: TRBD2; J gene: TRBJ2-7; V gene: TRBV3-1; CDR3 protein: CASSSRLAGYEQYF; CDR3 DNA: TGTGCCAGCAGCTCCCGACTAGCGGGCTACGAGCAGTACTTC
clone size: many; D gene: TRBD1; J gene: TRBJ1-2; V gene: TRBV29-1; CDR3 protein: CSVVGTAYGYTF; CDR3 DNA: TGCAGCGTTGTTGGGACAGCCTATGGCTACACCTTC
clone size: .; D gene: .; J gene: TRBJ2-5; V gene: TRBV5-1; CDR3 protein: CASSLLFRREETQYF; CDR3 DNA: TGCGCCAGCAGCTTGTTGTTCCGGCGGGAAGAGACCCAGTACTTC
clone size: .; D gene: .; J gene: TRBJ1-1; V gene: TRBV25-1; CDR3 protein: CASSGTLAGRMNTEAFF; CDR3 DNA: TGTGCCAGCAGTGGAACCCTGGCAGGGAGGATGAACACTGAAGCTTTCTTT
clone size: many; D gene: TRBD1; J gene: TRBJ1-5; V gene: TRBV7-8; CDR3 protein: CASSLADRGQPQHF; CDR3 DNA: TGTGCCAGCAGCTTAGCGGACAGGGGGCAGCCCCAGCATTTT
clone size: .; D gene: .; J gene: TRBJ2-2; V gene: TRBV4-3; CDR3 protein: CASSLWHPNTGELFF; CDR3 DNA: TGCGCCAGCAGCCTATGGCATCCGAACACCGGGGAGCTGTTTTTT
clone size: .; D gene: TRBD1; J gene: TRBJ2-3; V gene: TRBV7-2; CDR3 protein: CASSLGTGQGIGDTQYF; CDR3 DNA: TGTGCCAGCAGCTTAGGCACGGGACAGGGGATTGGAGATACGCAGTATTTT
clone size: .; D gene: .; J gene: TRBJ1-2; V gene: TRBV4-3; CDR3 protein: CASSQERKGNYGYTF; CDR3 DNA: TGCGCCAGCAGCCAAGAACGGAAGGGAAACTATGGCTACACCTTC
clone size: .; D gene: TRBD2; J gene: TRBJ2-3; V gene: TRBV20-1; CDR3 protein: CSARLSGRAADTQYF; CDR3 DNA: TGCAGTGCTAGACTTAGCGGGAGGGCCGCAGATACGCAGTATTTT
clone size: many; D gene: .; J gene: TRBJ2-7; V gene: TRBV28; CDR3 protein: CASSLSSITYEQYF; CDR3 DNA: TGTGCCAGCAGTTTGAGTAGTATCACCTACGAGCAGTACTTC
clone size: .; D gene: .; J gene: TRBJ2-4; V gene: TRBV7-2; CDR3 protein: CASSLGWQGAKNIQYF; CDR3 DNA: TGTGCCAGCAGCTTAGGTTGGCAGGGGGCCAAAAACATTCAGTACTTC
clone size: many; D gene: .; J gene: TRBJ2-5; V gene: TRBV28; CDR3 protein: CASRRQNLNQETQYF; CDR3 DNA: TGTGCCAGCAGACGTCAGAATCTAAACCAAGAGACCCAGTACTTC
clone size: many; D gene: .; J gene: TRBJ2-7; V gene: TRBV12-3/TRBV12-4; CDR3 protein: CASSLTSLDEQYF; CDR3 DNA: TGTGCCAGCAGTTTGACTAGTCTCGACGAGCAGTACTTC
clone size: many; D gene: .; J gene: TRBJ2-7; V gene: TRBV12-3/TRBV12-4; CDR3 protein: CASSLAVLSRGAFNEQYF; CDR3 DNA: TGTGCCAGCAGTTTAGCTGTTTTGTCACGGGGGGCGTTCAACGAGCAGTACTTC
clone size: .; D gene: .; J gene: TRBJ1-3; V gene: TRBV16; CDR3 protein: CASSQSDGNTIYF; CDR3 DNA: TGTGCCAGCAGCCAATCGGACGGAAACACCATATATTTT
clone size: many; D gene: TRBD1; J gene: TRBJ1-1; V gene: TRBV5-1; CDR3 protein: CASSSGQGRSLTEAFF; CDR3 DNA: TGCGCCAGCAGCTCCGGACAGGGAAGGTCGCTCACTGAAGCTTTCTTT
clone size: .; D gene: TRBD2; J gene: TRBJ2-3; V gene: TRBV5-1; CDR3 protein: CASSHSGDTDTQYF; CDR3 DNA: TGCGCCAGCAGCCATAGCGGGGACACAGATACGCAGTATTTT
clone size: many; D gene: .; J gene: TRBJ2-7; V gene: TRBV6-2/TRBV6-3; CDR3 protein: CASASLGTPRPYEQYF; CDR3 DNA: TGTGCCAGCGCTTCCTTAGGGACTCCGAGACCCTACGAGCAGTACTTC
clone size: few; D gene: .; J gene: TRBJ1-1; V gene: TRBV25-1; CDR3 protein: CASSRADEAFF; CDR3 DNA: TGTGCCAGCAGTAGGGCAGATGAAGCTTTCTTT
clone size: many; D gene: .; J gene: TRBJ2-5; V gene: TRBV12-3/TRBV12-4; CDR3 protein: CASSSMTGGGTETQYF; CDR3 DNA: TGTGCCAGCAGTTCTATGACAGGAGGGGGGACAGAGACCCAGTACTTC
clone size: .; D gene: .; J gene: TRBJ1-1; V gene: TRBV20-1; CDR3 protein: CSAEDGGMNTEAFF; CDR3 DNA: TGCAGTGCTGAAGATGGGGGAATGAACACTGAAGCTTTCTTT
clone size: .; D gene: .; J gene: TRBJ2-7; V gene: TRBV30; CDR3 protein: CAWRHGASSAYEQYF; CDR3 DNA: TGTGCCTGGAGGCATGGGGCCTCTAGCGCCTACGAGCAGTACTTC
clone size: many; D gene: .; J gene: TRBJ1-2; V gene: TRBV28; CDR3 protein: CASSPEPYGYTF; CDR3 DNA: TGTGCCAGCAGTCCAGAACCCTATGGCTACACCTTC
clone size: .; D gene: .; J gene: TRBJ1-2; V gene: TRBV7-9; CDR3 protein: CASSLGQVAGYTF; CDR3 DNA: TGTGCCAGCAGCTTAGGACAGGTGGCAGGCTACACCTTC
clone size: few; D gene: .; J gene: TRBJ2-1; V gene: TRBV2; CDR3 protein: CASRVGTNEQFF; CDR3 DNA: TGTGCCAGCAGAGTTGGGACTAATGAGCAGTTCTTC
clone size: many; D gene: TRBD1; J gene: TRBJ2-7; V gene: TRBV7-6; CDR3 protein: CASSEAGTGIYEQYF; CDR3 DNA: TGTGCCAGCAGTGAAGCCGGGACAGGGATCTACGAGCAGTACTTC
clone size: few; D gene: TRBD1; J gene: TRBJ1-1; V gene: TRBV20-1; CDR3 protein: CSAKQGAGTEAFF; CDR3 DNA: TGCAGTGCGAAACAGGGGGCCGGGACTGAAGCTTTCTTT
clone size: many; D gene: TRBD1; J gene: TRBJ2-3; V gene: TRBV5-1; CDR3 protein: CASSAGQGTDTQYF; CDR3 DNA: TGCGCCAGCAGCGCGGGACAGGGGACAGATACGCAGTATTTT
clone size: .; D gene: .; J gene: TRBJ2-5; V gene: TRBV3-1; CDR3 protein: CASSQGVGRQTQYF; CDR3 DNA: TGTGCCAGCAGCCAAGGGGTGGGCCGGCAGACCCAGTACTTC
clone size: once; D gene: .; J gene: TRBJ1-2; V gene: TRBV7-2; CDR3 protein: CASSRQGSRAGHTF; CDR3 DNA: TGTGCCAGCAGCCGGCAGGGTAGCCGGGCTGGCCACACCTTC
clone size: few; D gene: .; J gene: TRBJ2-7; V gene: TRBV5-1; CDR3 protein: CASSFDISYEQYF; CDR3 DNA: TGCGCCAGCAGCTTCGACATCTCCTACGAGCAGTACTTC
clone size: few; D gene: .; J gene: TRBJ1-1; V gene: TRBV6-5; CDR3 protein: CASRPAENTEAFF; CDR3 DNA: TGTGCCAGCAGGCCGGCGGAGAACACTGAAGCTTTCTTT
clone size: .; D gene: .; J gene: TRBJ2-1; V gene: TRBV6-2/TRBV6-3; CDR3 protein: CASSYDLAGKRSYNEQFF; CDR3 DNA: TGTGCCAGCAGTTACGACCTAGCAGGTAAAAGATCCTACAATGAGCAGTTCTTC
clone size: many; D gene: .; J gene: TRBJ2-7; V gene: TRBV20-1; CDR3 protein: CSAAGPVSSYEQYF; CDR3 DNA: TGCAGTGCTGCGGGGCCCGTCTCATCCTACGAGCAGTACTTC
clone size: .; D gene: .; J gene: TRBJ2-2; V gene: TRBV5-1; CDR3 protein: CASGLTGEITGELFF; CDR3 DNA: TGCGCCAGCGGCTTGACAGGAGAGATAACCGGGGAGCTGTTTTTT
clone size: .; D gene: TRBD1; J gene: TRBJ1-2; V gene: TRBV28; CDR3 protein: CASSLTGGLFYGYTF; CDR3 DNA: TGTGCCAGCAGTCTTACAGGGGGCCTTTTCTATGGCTACACCTTC
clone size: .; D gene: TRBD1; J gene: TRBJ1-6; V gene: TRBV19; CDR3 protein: CASSRPRGDRNSPLHF; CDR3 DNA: TGTGCCAGTAGCCGACCCAGGGGGGACCGGAATTCACCCCTCCACTTT
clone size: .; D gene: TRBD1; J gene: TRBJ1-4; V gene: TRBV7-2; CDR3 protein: CASSLSGGYEKLFF; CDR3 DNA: TGTGCCAGCAGCTTATCAGGGGGTTACGAAAAACTGTTTTTT
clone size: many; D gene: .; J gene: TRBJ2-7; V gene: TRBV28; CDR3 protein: CASRSHSRSYEQYF; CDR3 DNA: TGTGCCAGCCGTTCGCACAGCCGCTCCTACGAGCAGTACTTC
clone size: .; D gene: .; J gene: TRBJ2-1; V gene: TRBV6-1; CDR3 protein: CASSLAQGVGEQFF; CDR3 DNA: TGTGCCAGCAGTTTGGCGCAAGGGGTTGGTGAGCAGTTCTTC
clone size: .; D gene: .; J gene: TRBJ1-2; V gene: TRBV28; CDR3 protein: CASGGPGQVYGYTF; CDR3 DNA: TGTGCCAGCGGTGGTCCGGGCCAAGTTTATGGCTACACCTTC
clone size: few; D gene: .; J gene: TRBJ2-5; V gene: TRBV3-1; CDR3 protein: CASSPPWETQYF; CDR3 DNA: TGTGCCAGCAGCCCCCCGTGGGAGACCCAGTACTTC
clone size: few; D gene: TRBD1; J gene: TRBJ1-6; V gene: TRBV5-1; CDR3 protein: CASSTVPRQGASPLHF; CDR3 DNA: TGCGCCAGCAGCACCGTACCTCGACAGGGTGCTTCACCCCTCCACTTT
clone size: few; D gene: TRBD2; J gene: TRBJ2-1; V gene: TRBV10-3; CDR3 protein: CAIRPTSPSSYNEQFF; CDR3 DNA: TGTGCCATCAGACCGACTAGCCCAAGCTCCTACAATGAGCAGTTCTTC
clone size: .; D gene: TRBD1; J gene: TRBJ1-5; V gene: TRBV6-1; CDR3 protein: CANSEAWKRGVLRGLSNQPQHF; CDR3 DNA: TGTGCCAACAGTGAAGCTTGGAAGAGGGGAGTCCTAAGGGGGCTTAGCAATCAGCCCCAGCATTTT
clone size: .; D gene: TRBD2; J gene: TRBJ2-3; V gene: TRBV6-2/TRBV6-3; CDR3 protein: CASSYFLAGDITDTQYF; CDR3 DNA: TGTGCCAGCAGTTACTTCTTAGCGGGGGACATCACAGATACGCAGTATTTT
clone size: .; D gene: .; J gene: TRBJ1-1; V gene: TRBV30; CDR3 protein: CAWNWRVGYEAFF; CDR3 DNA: TGTGCCTGGAATTGGCGGGTGGGGTATGAAGCTTTCTTT
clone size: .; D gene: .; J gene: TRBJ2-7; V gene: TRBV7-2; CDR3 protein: CASSLEWQGPYEQYF; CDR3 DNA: TGTGCCAGCAGCTTAGAGTGGCAGGGGCCCTACGAGCAGTACTTC
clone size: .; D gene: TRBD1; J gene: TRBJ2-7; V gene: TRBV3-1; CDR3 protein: CAGSSSNRGYEQYF; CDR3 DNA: TGTGCCGGCAGTTCAAGTAACAGGGGTTACGAGCAGTACTTC
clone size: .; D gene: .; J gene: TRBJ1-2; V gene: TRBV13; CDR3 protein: CASSSKQAGRWDYGYTF; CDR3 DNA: TGTGCCAGCAGCTCCAAACAAGCGGGGAGGTGGGACTATGGCTACACCTTC
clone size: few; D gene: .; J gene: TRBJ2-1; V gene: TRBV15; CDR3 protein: CATSRDLLSNEQFF; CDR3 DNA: TGTGCCACCAGCAGAGATTTACTGAGCAATGAGCAGTTCTTC
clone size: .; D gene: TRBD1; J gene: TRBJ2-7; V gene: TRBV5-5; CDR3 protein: CASSGGQGGDEQYF; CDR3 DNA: TGTGCCAGCAGCGGGGGACAGGGGGGCGACGAGCAGTACTTC
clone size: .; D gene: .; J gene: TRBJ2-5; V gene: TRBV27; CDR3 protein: CASRGLGTTKETQYF; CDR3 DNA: TGTGCCAGCAGGGGATTAGGTACTACTAAAGAGACCCAGTACTTC
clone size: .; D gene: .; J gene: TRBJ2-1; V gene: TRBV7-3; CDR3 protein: CASGLTAGYNEQFF; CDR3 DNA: TGTGCCAGCGGCTTAACGGCGGGCTACAATGAGCAGTTCTTC
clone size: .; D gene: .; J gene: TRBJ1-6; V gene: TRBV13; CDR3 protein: CASSFQRGRPPLHF; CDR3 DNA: TGTGCCAGCAGCTTCCAACGGGGGCGTCCACCCCTCCACTTT
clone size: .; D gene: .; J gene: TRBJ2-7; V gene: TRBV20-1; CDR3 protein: CSARDLRTSYEQYF; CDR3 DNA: TGCAGTGCTAGAGATTTACGGACATCCTACGAGCAGTACTTC
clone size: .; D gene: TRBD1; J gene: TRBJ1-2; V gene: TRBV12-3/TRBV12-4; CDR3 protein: CASSKTGEGYGYTF; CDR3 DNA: TGTGCCAGCAGCAAGACAGGGGAGGGCTATGGCTACACCTTC